The following is a TCR beta chain sequence with its context. Its specificity is not known. Per the germline V gene, CDR1 is LGHNA and CDR2 is YNFKEQ. There are 14 residues in the CDR3. Germline trimming cut 6 bases from V and 3 bases from J; bases unmatched to any gene: 6. This sample is drawn from a study of T cells in localized non-small cell lung cancer. Using immunoSEQ multiplex PCR, the repertoire was profiled, and TCRdb retains in-frame clones only, with some absent. The sample carries 35,000 to 40,000 clones, 75% to 90% recorded once. Study observations and caveats: A higher density of T cells in blood coincided with extended overall survival.

The specimen comprised peripheral blood, sampled before any cancer treatment. This TCR was recovered from a man aged 35 to 70 with stage I lung adenocarcinoma. The V call is TRBV4-2, the J call TRBJ2-7, with 9 bases matching TRBD1. The CDR3 DNA reads as TGTGCCAGCAGTCAGGGACAGGGAGACTACGAGCAGTACTTC. Translating gives CASSQGQGDYEQYF.